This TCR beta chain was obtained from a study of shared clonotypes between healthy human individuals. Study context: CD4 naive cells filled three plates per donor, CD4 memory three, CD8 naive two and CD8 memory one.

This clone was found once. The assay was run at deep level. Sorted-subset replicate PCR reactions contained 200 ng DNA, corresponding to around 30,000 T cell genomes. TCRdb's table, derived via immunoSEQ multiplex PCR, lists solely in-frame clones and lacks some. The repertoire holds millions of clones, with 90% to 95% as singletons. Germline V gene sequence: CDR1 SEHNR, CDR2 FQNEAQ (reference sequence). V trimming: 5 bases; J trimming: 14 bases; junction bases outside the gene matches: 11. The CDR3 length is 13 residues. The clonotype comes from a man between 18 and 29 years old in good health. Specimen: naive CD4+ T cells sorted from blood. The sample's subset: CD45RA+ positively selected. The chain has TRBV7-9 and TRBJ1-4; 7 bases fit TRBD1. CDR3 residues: CASSDTGERGLFF. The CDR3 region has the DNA TGTGCCAGCAGCGATACAGGGGAAAGGGGGCTGTTTTTT.